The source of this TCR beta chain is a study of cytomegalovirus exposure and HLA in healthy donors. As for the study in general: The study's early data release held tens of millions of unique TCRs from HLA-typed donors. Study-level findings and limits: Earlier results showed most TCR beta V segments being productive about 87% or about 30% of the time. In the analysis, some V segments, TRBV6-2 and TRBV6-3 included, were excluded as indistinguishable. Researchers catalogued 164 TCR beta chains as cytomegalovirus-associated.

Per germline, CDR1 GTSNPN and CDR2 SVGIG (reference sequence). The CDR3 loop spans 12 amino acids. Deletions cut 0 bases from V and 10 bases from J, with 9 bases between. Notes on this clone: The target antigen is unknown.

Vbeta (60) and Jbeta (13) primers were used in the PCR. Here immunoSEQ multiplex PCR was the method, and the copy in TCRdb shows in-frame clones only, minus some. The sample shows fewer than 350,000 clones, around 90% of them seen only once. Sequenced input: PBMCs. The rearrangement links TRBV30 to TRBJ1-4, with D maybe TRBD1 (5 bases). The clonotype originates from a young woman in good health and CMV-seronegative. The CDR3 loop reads CAWSVGVGKLFF. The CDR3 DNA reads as TGTGCCTGGAGTGTAGGGGTCGGAAAACTGTTTTTT.